This T cell receptor beta chain derives from a study of graft-versus-host responses after intestinal transplantation (dated by TCRdb to 2020 to 2023). Regarding the research as a whole: The transplants that recipients received were multivisceral, liver-intestinal, or isolated intestinal. Instead of going to the commercial service, samples from a few later patients were sequenced in-house on an Illumina MiSeq and processed with MiXCR. Alloreactive clones were identified by sequencing pre-transplant mixed lymphocyte reaction products and comparing them with unstimulated pre-transplant donor and recipient T cells. After intestinal transplantation, graft-versus-host and host-versus-graft alloreactive T cell clones were followed in the graft, circulation and bone marrow using bulk TCR-beta CDR3 sequencing. All recipients received anti-thymocyte globulin induction followed by maintenance tacrolimus and steroids for approximately 3 years. A peak of at least 4% donor T cells among recipient peripheral blood mononuclear cells was the definition used for donor T cell macrochimerism. Of the 20 to 25 intestinal transplant recipients enrolled in the cohort, one of whom was a retransplant, a few patients without pretransplant specimens were excluded. Paper-wide results and their limitations: Peak levels of circulating GvH clones were associated with declines in HvG clones early after transplant. GvH clones turned up in recipient bone marrow, with some appearing earlier in ileal mucosa or blood, a pattern consistent with an intestinal mucosal origin. Conclusions were limited by the relatively low number and heterogeneity of intestinal transplant patients. In the allografts of patients with donor T cell macrochimerism, GvH to HvG T cell clonal ratios were high.

Germline trimming amounts to 5 bases on V and 1 base on J, with 6 as the count of junction bases outside the gene matches. According to the germline V gene, CDR1 reads MRHNA and CDR2 reads SNTAGT. The cysteine opens and the phenylalanine closes a CDR3 of 15 amino acids. The read is trimmed to its CDR3 DNA, 45 bases read in frame from base 1. The time point label, read with the paper, signifies: cells obtained before transplantation from donor or recipient. CD3+CD4+ and CD3+CD8+ populations were FACS-sorted from unstimulated pre-transplant donor and recipient cells taken from spleen or lymph nodes. Library creation used the immunoSEQ multiplex PCR assay. For most patients, genomic DNA was isolated with the Qiagen DNeasy Blood and Tissue Kit and shipped frozen to Adaptive Biotechnologies for TCR sequencing. For most patients, high-throughput TCR-beta CDR3 sequencing of genomic DNA was performed by Adaptive Biotechnologies. In the authors' own workflow: TCR sequencing data were retrieved from Adaptive's ImmunoSEQ software for 15 to 20 patients, whereas a few other patients were processed with MiXCR and VDJtools. CD4 versus CD8 sorting errors were corrected by removing sequences found in both subsets at a frequency ratio below 5:1. CDR3 nucleotide sequences shared between donor and recipient were removed because their origin could not be assigned. To count as alloreactive, a clone needed at least 2-fold expansion over unstimulated cells and a minimum CFSE-low frequency of 0.002% (template counts) or 0.001% (read counts). A clone was considered mappable if detected in the sequenced pre-transplant spleen, lymph node, or MLR CFSE-low populations of the donor or recipient. Cumulative frequency of alloreactive clones was calculated as a percentage of all sequences weighted by copy number. TCRdb holds this immuneACCESS table with in-frame rearrangements only. Some clones are missing; in checked studies, unresolved V genes explain under half, and the rest has no known cause. V, J and clone size are those of that table, while D and trimming were read from the DNA. The sample records under 90,000 clones, more than 85% of which are singletons. Just under 0.35% of the sample belongs to the ten largest clones.

This clone was counted a single time. Its antigen remains unidentified. Base qualities are not provided; no much larger clone lies one nucleotide away. The sequence is built from TRBV6-4 and TRBJ2-3, with 7 middle bases fitting TRBD2. Here the sequenced sample was unstimulated CD4+ T cells sorted from spleen or lymph node cells, taken before transplant. This receptor was obtained from a human donor who was the organ donor for an intestinal transplant. Here is the DNA: TGTGCCAGCAGTTTAGAAAGCGGGGGCACAGATACGCAGTATTTT. Translated, it reads CASSLESGGTDTQYF.